These 30 T cell receptor beta chains were all obtained from the same sample, sequenced in a study of T cell changes during pregnancy in multiple sclerosis. Assay: immunoSEQ multiplex PCR; the TCRdb copy retains only in-frame clones and omits some. In the table there are around 70,000 clones, roughly 90% of which are singletons. This sample comprised peripheral blood, obtained in the second trimester of pregnancy. These receptors were obtained from a female donor with multiple sclerosis, enrolled in a pregnancy study.

CDR3 protein: CASSQGLVAGGSEQFF. CDR3 nucleotide sequence: TGTGCCAGCAGCCAAGGGTTGGTAGCGGGAGGTAGTGAGCAGTTCTTC. The chain joins TRBV4-2 to TRBJ2-1; 10 bases match TRBD2. The CDR3 consists of 16 residues. From germline, CDR1 is LGHNA and CDR2 YNFKEQ. The V segment lost 1 base and the J segment 9 bases; nucleotides outside the gene matches: 9.

This clone was detected only a few times. V and J are TRBV9 and TRBJ2-1; 15 nucleotides match TRBD2. This CDR3 has 17 residues. Germline assignment: CDR1 SGDLS and CDR2 YYNGEE. Germline trimming cut 0 bases from V and 3 bases from J; bases unmatched to any gene: 1. As DNA, the CDR3 is TGTGCCAGCAGCGTAGAGGGACTAGCGGGGGGCTACAATGAGCAGTTCTTC. Protein sequence: CASSVEGLAGGYNEQFF.

The V gene is TRBV19, the J gene TRBJ1-4; 7 bases line up with TRBD1. The germline V gene has CDR1 LNHDA and CDR2 SQIVND (reference sequence). V lost 6 bases, J lost 4 bases, and 8 bases stayed unmatched. This CDR3 has 15 residues. The CDR3: CASRTAGTVNEKLFF. In DNA, the CDR3 is TGTGCCAGTAGAACAGCCGGGACAGTTAATGAAAAACTGTTTTTT. Drawing the rest from reference TRBV19 and TRBJ1-4, the complete variable domain is DGGITQSPKYLFRKEGQNVTLSCEQNLNHDAMYWYRQDPGQGLRLIYYSQIVNDFQKGDIAEGYSVSREKKESFPLTVTSAQKNPTAFYLCASRTAGTVNEKLFFGSGTQLSVL.

This clone was counted once. The chain employs TRBV6-5 and TRBJ1-1; TRBD1 might be the D (6 bases). Trimming removed 5 bases from V and 12 bases from J, with 25 bases in between. Germline V gene data show CDR1 as MNHEY and CDR2 as SVGAGI. The CDR3 spans 15 residues. The CDR3 coding sequence is TGTGCCAGCAGTCCCAGGGAGGGGGGAAGCGTAAAGACTTTCTTT. Residues: CASSPREGGSVKTFF.

The chain's CDR3 is CASTHVGSTDTQYF. DNA for the CDR3: TGTGCCAGCACCCACGTGGGCTCCACAGATACGCAGTATTTT. The chain combines TRBV27 with TRBJ2-3; unclear D gene. This CDR3 is 14 amino acids long. Germline V lookup: CDR1 MNHEY, CDR2 SMNVEV (reference sequence). The ends were cut back, 7 bases at V and 2 bases at J, with 13 bases in the middle.

This chain links TRBV7-9 with TRBJ1-2; a possible D gene is TRBD1 (6 bases). Between the trimmed V and J ends, which lost 8 bases and 5 bases, there was a span of 15 bases. CDR3 length: 13 amino acids. The V gene's germline CDR1 is SEHNR and CDR2 FQNEAQ (reference sequence). Here the CDR3 reads CASWTADPYGYTF. CDR3 nucleotide sequence: TGTGCCAGCTGGACAGCGGACCCATATGGCTACACCTTC.

This clone is a singleton in its sample. The chain couples TRBV18 to TRBJ2-5; 7 nucleotides line up with TRBD1. J lost 1 base, V lost 4 bases, and 3 bases had no gene match. Germline loops: CDR1 KGHSH, CDR2 LQKENI. This CDR3 spans 14 amino acids. For the CDR3, the DNA is TGTGCCAGCTCACGAAGACAGGGCCAAGAGACCCAGTACTTC. Its translation: CASSRRQGQETQYF.

The CDR3 sequence: CASSIDSAYNSPLHF. Written as DNA, the CDR3 is TGTGCCAGTAGTATTGACTCAGCTTACAATTCACCCCTCCACTTT. The chain is built from TRBV19 and TRBJ1-6; no reliable D call. This CDR3 has 15 residues. CDR1 and CDR2 from the germline V gene are LNHDA and SQIVND (reference sequence). The V and J ends lost 3 bases and 7 bases respectively, with 13 bases between them.

The count of this clone is one. The chain joins TRBV19 to TRBJ2-3, with TRBD1 matching over 7 bases. The CDR3 spans 16 residues. The germline gives CDR1 LNHDA, CDR2 SQIVND (reference sequence). With 6 bases clipped from V and 0 bases from J, the junction kept 9 bases outside the gene matches. The CDR3 DNA reads TGTGCCAGTAGCCGCAGGGGGAGTATGAGCACAGATACGCAGTATTTT. Translation: CASSRRGSMSTDTQYF. The full variable domain, rest sourced from reference TRBV19 and TRBJ2-3, is DGGITQSPKYLFRKEGQNVTLSCEQNLNHDAMYWYRQDPGQGLRLIYYSQIVNDFQKGDIAEGYSVSREKKESFPLTVTSAQKNPTAFYLCASSRRGSMSTDTQYFGPGTRLTVL.

J is TRBJ1-1 and V is TRBV4-1; tentatively, D is TRBD1 (6 bases). CDR3 length equals 15 residues. Germline-derived CDR1 and CDR2 are MGHRA and YSYEKL. V shed 0 bases and J shed 6 bases, with 14 bases lying between them. The CDR3 loop reads CASSQEGRGRAEAFF. CDR3 nucleotides: TGCGCCAGCAGCCAAGAGGGCAGGGGTCGTGCTGAAGCTTTCTTT.

The V gene is TRBV19, the J gene TRBJ1-6, with 7 nucleotides matching TRBD1. The CDR3 totals 16 residues. The germline CDR1 and CDR2 sequences are LNHDA and SQIVND (reference sequence). Trimming took 6 bases from V and 5 from J; bases not matched to a gene: 10. The CDR3 DNA reads TGTGCCAGTAGCCGCGACAGGGACTGGAATAATTCACCCCTCCACTTT. It is translated as CASSRDRDWNNSPLHF.

This clone appeared a few times. The rearrangement joins TRBV19 to TRBJ1-2; 7 positions match TRBD1. After removal of 6 bases from V and 3 bases from J, the junction contained 4 bases not matched to a gene. Germline V gene sequence: CDR1 LNHDA, CDR2 SQIVND (reference sequence). CDR3 length: 13 amino acids. This CDR3 is CASSRTGDYGYTF. The CDR3 DNA sequence: TGTGCCAGTAGCCGGACAGGAGACTATGGCTACACCTTC. The variable domain in full, completed from reference TRBV19 and TRBJ1-2, reads DGGITQSPKYLFRKEGQNVTLSCEQNLNHDAMYWYRQDPGQGLRLIYYSQIVNDFQKGDIAEGYSVSREKKESFPLTVTSAQKNPTAFYLCASSRTGDYGYTFGSGTRLTVV.

The chain combines TRBV11-2 with TRBJ2-5; D remains unclear. There are 12 residues in the CDR3. V was pared by 5 bases and J by 1 base, with 5 bases between. Germline loops: CDR1 SGHAT, CDR2 FQNNGV. CDR3 bases: TGTGCCAGCAGCCCCGGCCAAGAGACCCAGTACTTC. This codes for CASSPGQETQYF.

This clone has just one count. The chain is built from TRBV7-3 and TRBJ1-1; 7 bases line up with TRBD1. The junction had 14 bases not matched to a gene; V was cut back by 5 bases and J by 5 bases. Germline loops: CDR1 SGHTA, CDR2 FQGTGA. CDR3 size: 16 residues. As DNA, the CDR3 is TGTGCCAGCAGCCCCGGACAGGCTACCCGAGGGACTGAAGCTTTCTTT. It specifies CASSPGQATRGTEAFF.

The chain carries TRBV9 and TRBJ1-2; D unclear. Per the germline V gene, CDR1 is SGDLS and CDR2 is YYNGEE. Between the trimmed V and J ends, which lost 4 bases and 2 bases, there was a span of 3 bases. The CDR3 has 11 residues. The CDR3 protein is CASSSNYGYTF. The CDR3 DNA reads as TGTGCCAGCAGCTCAAACTATGGCTACACCTTC.

V usage is TRBV30 and J usage is TRBJ1-6; TRBD1 is a possible D gene (5 bases). CDR1 GTSNPN and CDR2 SVGIG come from the germline V gene (reference sequence). The CDR3 consists of 14 residues. Trimming shortened V by 1 base and J by 5 bases, and 9 bases separated the two germline ends. CDR3 coding DNA: TGTGCCTGGAGTGGGAACAGGAATAATTCACCCCTCCACTTT. Its translation is CAWSGNRNNSPLHF.

The chain has TRBV18 and TRBJ2-3, with 12 bases lining up with TRBD2. V shed 3 bases and J 4 bases; nucleotides not matched to a gene: 2. The CDR3 length is 15 residues. In germline, CDR1 is KGHSH, CDR2 LQKENI. The CDR3 region is CASSPPSGRADTQYF. The DNA for the CDR3 is TGTGCCAGCTCACCGCCTAGCGGGAGGGCAGATACGCAGTATTTT.

The chain carries TRBV5-6 and TRBJ1-4, with a tentative D call TRBD1 (6 bases). From germline, CDR1 is SGHDT and CDR2 YYEEEE. The CDR3 is 16 amino acids. V was cut by 1 base and J by 7 bases, with 17 bases left in between. The CDR3 nucleotides are TGTGCCAGCAGCTTGTATTACAGGGTCGATGGTGAAAAACTGTTTTTT. Protein sequence: CASSLYYRVDGEKLFF.

This rearrangement joins TRBV6-6 to TRBJ1-2, with D maybe TRBD1 (5 bases). Germline V lookup: CDR1 MNHNY, CDR2 SVGAGI (reference sequence). The ends were cut back, 6 bases at V and 8 bases at J, with 25 bases in the middle. CDR3 length: 16 residues. The CDR3 bases are TGTGCCAGCAGACATAAACTCATAGGACAACCGCCGGGCTACACCTTC. Amino acid sequence: CASRHKLIGQPPGYTF.

The chain uses TRBV20-1 and TRBJ1-1, with D tentatively TRBD1 (6 bases). The CDR3 extends over 11 amino acids. Trimming took off 6 bases at V and 5 bases at J, with 10 bases between the two ends. Germline loops: CDR1 DFQATT, CDR2 SNEGSKA (reference sequence). CDR3 residues: CSAARGTEAFF. In DNA form, the CDR3 reads TGCAGTGCGGCGAGGGGGACTGAAGCTTTCTTT.

The chain has TRBV19 and TRBJ2-1; D perhaps matches TRBD1 (6 bases). The germline gives CDR1 LNHDA, CDR2 SQIVND (reference sequence). CDR3 length equals 16 residues. Trimming shortened V by 5 bases and J by 6 bases, and 20 bases separated the two germline ends. CDR3 loop: CASSFNLRGPGNEQFF. The CDR3 DNA follows: TGTGCCAGTAGTTTTAACCTCAGGGGTCCGGGCAATGAGCAGTTCTTC.

This clone was picked up one time. CDR3 sequence (DNA): TGTGCCAGCAGCTTAGGAGGACAGGGGATCTCTGGGGCCAACGTCCTGACTTTC. It translates to CASSLGGQGISGANVLTF. The genes are TRBV11-3 and TRBJ2-6; TRBD1 matches 9 bases. The CDR3 totals 18 residues. Losses at the gene ends were 1 base for V and 0 bases for J; bases not matched to a gene: 4. Germline values: CDR1 SGHNT, CDR2 YENEEA.

The chain links TRBV30 to TRBJ1-5; 8 bases match TRBD1. This CDR3 spans 15 amino acids. Unmatched junction bases numbered 4, after V lost 1 base and J lost 2 bases. Germline V gene data show CDR1 as GTSNPN and CDR2 as SVGIG (reference sequence). CDR3 in amino acids: CAWSADRGGNQPQHF. The CDR3 nucleotides are TGTGCCTGGAGTGCAGACAGGGGCGGCAATCAGCCCCAGCATTTT.

J is TRBJ1-2 and V is TRBV5-6; D may be TRBD1 (5 bases). Germline loops: CDR1 SGHDT, CDR2 YYEEEE. This CDR3 is 13 amino acids long. V was shortened by 5 bases and J by 2 bases, with 10 bases between the two germline ends. The CDR3 reads CASSLKGNYGYTF. CDR3 DNA sequence: TGTGCCAGCAGTCTGAAGGGGAACTATGGCTACACCTTC.

The rearrangement joins TRBV7-3 to TRBJ2-7; 8 nucleotides match TRBD2. Losses at the gene ends were 6 bases for V and 3 bases for J; bases not matched to a gene: 10. CDR1 and CDR2 (germline): SGHTA, FQGTGA. This CDR3 has 15 amino acids. CDR3 bases: TGTGCCAGCAGGAAGGTTACTAGCGGCGTCTACGAGCAGTACTTC. It translates to CASRKVTSGVYEQYF. Filled out from reference TRBV7-3 and TRBJ2-7, the complete variable domain reads GAGVSQTPSNKVTEKGKYVELRCDPISGHTALYWYRQSLGQGPEFLIYFQGTGAADDSGLPNDRFFAVRPEGSVSTLKIQRTERGDSAVYLCASRKVTSGVYEQYFGPGTRLTVT.

CDR3 loop: CASSQVGGRGNSPLHF. The CDR3 region has the DNA TGCGCCAGCAGCCAGGTGGGGGGAAGGGGAAACTCACCCCTCCACTTT. The V gene is TRBV4-3, the J gene TRBJ1-6, with D possibly matching TRBD1 (5 bases). The CDR3 totals 16 residues. Trimming shortened V by 3 bases and J by 10 bases, and 19 bases separated the two germline ends. CDR1 is LGHNA, CDR2 YSLEER, per germline.

This clone was observed a handful of times. This chain uses TRBV21-1 with TRBJ2-7; the D call TRBD1 from the table was never checked on the DNA. TRBV21-1 is a recognized pseudogene. The CDR3 runs 13 residues. CDR3 sequence (DNA): TGTGCCAGCAGCAAACTGGGCAGATACGAGCAGTACTTC. Protein: CASSKLGRYEQYF.

The chain is built from TRBV4-2 and TRBJ2-1, with 7 nucleotides matching TRBD2. With V trimmed by 5 bases and J by 4 bases, 5 bases remained unmatched. From germline, CDR1 is LGHNA and CDR2 YNFKEQ. The CDR3 runs 14 residues. As DNA, the CDR3 is TGTGCCAGCAGCTCGGGAGGTGGGTACAATGAGCAGTTCTTC. Protein product: CASSSGGGYNEQFF.

The chain joins TRBV9 to TRBJ2-2; TRBD2 aligns across 15 bases. The length of the CDR3 is 19 residues. Trimming took 4 bases from V and 0 from J; bases not matched to a gene: 7. CDR1 and CDR2 (germline): SGDLS, YYNGEE. DNA for the CDR3: TGTGCCAGCAGCTCGGGACTAGCGGGGGGAATCGCGAACACCGGGGAGCTGTTTTTT. It yields the protein CASSSGLAGGIANTGELFF.

The rearrangement joins TRBV7-8 to TRBJ1-5; 7 bases map to TRBD1. The J segment lost 1 base and the V segment lost 4 bases, leaving 7 bases of the junction unmatched. Germline V gives CDR1 SGHVS, CDR2 FQNEAQ. The CDR3 spans 16 residues. CDR3 in amino acids: CASSSSTGPSNQPQHF. The DNA of the CDR3 is TGTGCCAGCAGCTCCTCGACAGGGCCGAGCAATCAGCCCCAGCATTTT.